A selection of T cell receptor beta chains follows, all from one sample in a study of OX40 agonist ivuxolimab in advanced cancers. Profiled with immunoSEQ multiplex PCR; TCRdb holds only in-frame clones, not every one. The table records 65,000 to 85,000 clones, approximately 81% of them present only once. Here the sequenced sample was CD4+ or CD8+ T cells sorted from blood, taken in a trial of the OX40 agonist ivuxolimab. These receptors all come from an adult with an advanced solid tumor such as melanoma, head and neck, liver or kidney cancer. CDR3s include the opening cysteine and the closing phenylalanine or tryptophan. The D gene is left open where the match is weak. The size of a clone is reported for some rows only, either as once, few or many, or as a class for expanded clones.

TRBV9	-	-	TRBJ1-1	TGTGCCAGCAGCCCGCGCGGGGCAGGAGGTATGAACACTGAAGCTTTCTTT	CASSPRGAGGMNTEAFF
TRBV9	few	-	TRBJ1-1	TGTGCCAGCAGCGTGGACGTCCGGAACACTGAAGCTTTCTTT	CASSVDVRNTEAFF
TRBV29-1	once	-	TRBJ1-2	TGCAGCGTGTCCGACAGTTATAACTATGGCTACACCTTC	CSVSDSYNYGYTF
TRBV6-6	-	-	TRBJ1-5	TGTGCCAGCACCTCGAGAGGGGGTTCTTTTACGGGGCCCCAGCATTTT	CASTSRGGSFTGPQHF
TRBV5-1	-	TRBD2	TRBJ2-1	TGCGCCAGCAGCTTGGGATTGCCCCTAGCGGGAGTCTCCTACAATGAGCAGTTCTTC	CASSLGLPLAGVSYNEQFF
TRBV28	-	-	TRBJ1-5	TGTGCCAGCAGTTCACCGTATAGCAATCAGCCCCAGCATTTT	CASSSPYSNQPQHF
TRBV4-1	-	TRBD2	TRBJ2-1	TGCGCCAGCAGCCCCTTCCGACTAGCGGGAAAGCCCCAGTCCTACAATGAGCAGTTCTTC	CASSPFRLAGKPQSYNEQFF
TRBV6-1	-	-	TRBJ2-3	TGTGCCAGCAGTGAGAGGCAGGAGTCAGATACGCAGTATTTT	CASSERQESDTQYF
TRBV28	-	-	TRBJ2-1	TGTGCCAGCAGTTTAGTTGGGCTGAATGATATTTTCTTC	CASSLVGLNDIFF
TRBV18	-	-	TRBJ1-5	TGTGCCAGCTCACCGGGTCAGGGTCCCCAGCATTTT	CASSPGQGPQHF
TRBV5-4	-	-	TRBJ2-6	TGTGCCAGCAGCCCAGGGGGGGAAGGGGCCAACGTCCTGACTTTC	CASSPGGEGANVLTF
TRBV30	-	-	TRBJ1-2	TGTGCCTGGAGTTCCCCCGGGGGTGCTAACTATGGCTACACCTTC	CAWSSPGGANYGYTF
TRBV7-9	-	TRBD1	TRBJ2-5	TGTGCCAGCAGCTCCAGGACAGGGCAAGAGACCCAGTACTTC	CASSSRTGQETQYF
TRBV7-2	few	TRBD2	TRBJ2-7	TGTGCCAGCAGCTCAACGGCCGGGACTAGCGGGAGTTTTTACAACGAGCAGTACTTC	CASSSTAGTSGSFYNEQYF
TRBV5-1	few	-	TRBJ2-1	TGCGCCAGCAGCTTGTGGGGCCAGGGGAATGAGCAGTTCTTC	CASSLWGQGNEQFF
TRBV5-1	-	-	TRBJ2-5	TGCGCCAGCAGCTTGGGGGGCTCAGAGACCCAGTACTTC	CASSLGGSETQYF
TRBV29-1	-	-	TRBJ1-2	TGCAGCGCCCTCGGGGTAGGAGGCTATGGCTACACCTTC	CSALGVGGYGYTF
TRBV11-3	-	TRBD2	TRBJ2-7	TGTGCCAGCAGCTTAGGTAGCGGGTCCCCTACCTCCTACGAGCAGTACTTC	CASSLGSGSPTSYEQYF
TRBV28	-	TRBD2	TRBJ2-2	TGTGCCAGCAGCTCTTTCGGGAGGGCCACCGGGGAGCTGTTTTTT	CASSSFGRATGELFF
TRBV6-4	once	-	TRBJ2-5	TGTGCCAGCAGTGACTCGTGGAGCCTCCAAGAGACCCAGTACTTC	CASSDSWSLQETQYF
TRBV5-6	-	-	TRBJ1-6	TGTGCCAGCAGCTTTGGTACAGGGTCTGGTAATTCACCCCTCCACTTT	CASSFGTGSGNSPLHF
TRBV6-4	-	-	TRBJ1-2	TGTGCCAGCAGTGACAGTCGCCGCCCTAACTATGGCTACACCTTC	CASSDSRRPNYGYTF
TRBV28	-	TRBD1	TRBJ2-5	TGTGCCAGCACCAGGACAGGGACTGGGGAGACCCAGTACTTC	CASTRTGTGETQYF
TRBV18	-	-	TRBJ1-6	TGTGCCAGCTCACCGACAGGACTCAATTCACCCCTCCACTTT	CASSPTGLNSPLHF
TRBV11-2	-	-	TRBJ2-7	TGTGCCAGCAGCTTGAGAGGGGGTTTGTACGAGCAGTACTTC	CASSLRGGLYEQYF
TRBV7-9	-	TRBD2	TRBJ2-3	TGTGCCAGCAGCTTAGCTCGACTAGCGGGAGCGGGAGATACGCAGTATTTT	CASSLARLAGAGDTQYF
TRBV29-1	-	TRBD2	TRBJ2-3	TGCGGCGTACGAAATAGCGGGGGTACAGATACGCAGTATTTT	CGVRNSGGTDTQYF
TRBV4-3	-	TRBD2	TRBJ2-3	TGCGCCAGCAGCCAAGAGGGACTAGCGGAGACAGATACGCAGTATTTT	CASSQEGLAETDTQYF
TRBV7-3	-	-	TRBJ2-2	TGTGCCAGCAGCCTTCGTGATACCGGGGAGCTGTTTTTT	CASSLRDTGELFF
TRBV19	-	-	TRBJ1-3	TGTGCCAGTAGTCTACATCCCCGTGGCACCATATATTTT	CASSLHPRGTIYF
TRBV28	-	TRBD1	TRBJ2-7	TGTGCCAGCACACGGGACAGTCTTTATTCCGACTCCTACGAGCAGTACTTC	CASTRDSLYSDSYEQYF
TRBV2	-	TRBD2	TRBJ2-3	TGTGCCAGCAGTGTAAGTCTAGCGGGAGTAATAGATACGCAGTATTTT	CASSVSLAGVIDTQYF
TRBV19	-	TRBD2	TRBJ2-1	TGTGCCAGTGCGAGGCTAGCGGAGTCCAATGAGCAGTTCTTC	CASARLAESNEQFF
TRBV6-1	-	-	TRBJ2-7	TGTGCCAGCAGTGAATCCAAGGTCGAGCAGTACTTC	CASSESKVEQYF
TRBV18	-	TRBD1	TRBJ1-2	TGTGCCAGCTCACTAGGGACAGGAGCTAACTATGGCTACACCTTC	CASSLGTGANYGYTF
TRBV19	few	TRBD1	TRBJ2-2	TGTGCCAGTAGAAAGGGGGCGGGCACCGGGGAGCTGTTTTTT	CASRKGAGTGELFF
TRBV5-6	-	-	TRBJ2-1	TGTGCCAGCAGCTTGGGTGGCCCCTTGAGCTCCTACAATGAGCAGTTCTTC	CASSLGGPLSSYNEQFF